These 23 T cell receptor beta chains were sequenced from one sample in a study of CDR3 diversity in severe acne. TCRdb re-called the PCR reads through MiXCR, storing one row per CDR3 protein. In the table there are some 84,000 distinct CDR3 sequences, 45% to 60% of which are singletons. The specimen sequenced was blood. The receptors were gathered from a male donor in good health, without acne.

This chain joins TRBV5-1 and TRBJ1-1; 7 positions agree with TRBD1. V lost 6 bases, J lost 1 base, and 6 bases stayed unmatched. This CDR3 contains 14 residues. The germline CDR1 and CDR2 sequences are SGHRS and YFSETQ. DNA of the CDR3: TGCGCCAGCACCCCCACAGGGGAGAACACTGAAGCTTTCTTT. Protein sequence: CASTPTGENTEAFF. Together with reference TRBV5-1 and TRBJ1-1, the CDR3 gives the full variable domain: KAGVTQTPRYLIKTRGQQVTLSCSPISGHRSVSWYQQTPGQGLQFLFEYFSETQRNKGNFPGRFSGRQFSNSRSEMNVSTLELGDSALYLCASTPTGENTEAFFGQGTRLTVV.

As concerns this clonotype: A much larger clone lies a single base off, so this may be a read error. The chain uses TRBV5-4 and TRBJ1-2, with 9 bases lining up with TRBD1. Germline loops: CDR1 SGHNT, CDR2 YYREEE (reference sequence). The CDR3 consists of 15 residues. V lost 2 bases to trimming and J lost 4 bases; unmatched junction nucleotides: 6. The CDR3 bases are TGTGCCAGCAGCTTCCCGGACAGGGGAAGCTATGGCTACACCTTC. This translates into CASSFPDRGSYGYTF.

Details on this clonotype: At one end the junction does not follow the germline gene, possibly because of a read error. CDR3 sequence reads: CASSFGGAYEQYF. CDR3 sequence (DNA): TGCGCCAGCAGCTTTGGCGGGGCCTACGAGCAGTACTTC. This chain uses TRBV5-4 with TRBJ2-7; tentative D call: TRBD2 (6 bases). CDR3 length: 13 residues. Germline V lookup: CDR1 SGHNT, CDR2 YYREEE (reference sequence).

The chain uses TRBV2 and TRBJ2-2; no clear D gene. V was trimmed by 7 bases and J by 7 bases, leaving 19 bases between them. This CDR3 has 15 residues. Germline V lookup: CDR1 SNHLY, CDR2 FYNNEI. Written as DNA, the CDR3 is TGTGCCAGCACCACTCAGTTCCCCCATGACGGGGAGCTGTTTTTT. Its translation: CASTTQFPHDGELFF.

V is TRBV20-1 and J is TRBJ2-1, with TRBD2 identical over 7 bases. This CDR3 contains 13 residues. Per germline, CDR1 DFQATT and CDR2 SNEGSKA (reference sequence). The trim removed 7 bases at V and 6 bases at J, leaving 9 bases unmatched. The CDR3 DNA sequence: TGCAGTGTTAGGATAGGGACTATCAATGAGCAGTTCTTC. It encodes CSVRIGTINEQFF.

This clonotype was detected ten times or more. For the CDR3, the DNA is TGCAGCGCCTGGGATAGGCAGCGGGTTAATGGCTACACCTTC. Its protein is CSAWDRQRVNGYTF. The chain carries TRBV29-1 and TRBJ1-2; D is undetermined. CDR3 length equals 14 residues. Looked up from germline, CDR1 is SQVTM and CDR2 is ANQGSEA. V was clipped by 7 bases and J by 6 bases, with 21 bases between them.

The chain is built from TRBV7-9 and TRBJ1-2; D may be TRBD1 (5 bases). CDR3 length: 13 amino acids. Germline CDR1 SEHNR, CDR2 FQNEAQ (reference sequence). V gave up 6 bases and J gave up 2 bases, with 10 bases separating them. The CDR3: CASSLTENYGYTF. DNA of the CDR3: TGTGCCAGCAGTCTGACAGAGAACTATGGCTACACCTTC.

By share, this clonotype counts as medium-sized (0.01 to 0.1%). This chain uses TRBV29-1 with TRBJ1-2; D is undetermined. Germline-derived CDR1 and CDR2 are SQVTM and ANQGSEA. The CDR3 length is 11 residues. Trimming left V 3 bases short and J 8 bases short, with 10 bases between. CDR3 sequence: CSVENRGGYTF. The CDR3 DNA follows: TGCAGCGTTGAGAACAGAGGAGGCTACACCTTC.

This clonotype occurred once. The chain carries TRBV5-8 and TRBJ2-2, with D hard to call. Per germline, CDR1 SGHTS and CDR2 YDEGEE. The V gene lost 4 bases and the J gene lost 3 bases, with 4 bases spanning the gap. There are 12 residues in the CDR3. CDR3 bases: TGTGCCAGCAGCGCGGACACCGGGGAGCTGTTTTTT. Translation: CASSADTGELFF.

In its sample, this clonotype was seen many times. The chain has TRBV11-2 and TRBJ2-7; TRBD2 matches at 7 bases. After removal of 5 bases from V and 6 bases from J, the junction contained 7 bases not matched to a gene. The CDR3 has 13 amino acids. Germline-derived CDR1 and CDR2 are SGHAT and FQNNGV. CDR3 nucleotide sequence: TGTGCCAGCAGCCCCGGGACTATTGCCGAGCAGTACTTC. It encodes CASSPGTIAEQYF.

The chain couples TRBV20-1 to TRBJ1-1, with D possibly TRBD1 on 5 matching bases. In germline, CDR1 is DFQATT, CDR2 SNEGSKA (reference sequence). Trimming removed 0 bases from V and 2 bases from J, with 13 bases in between. The CDR3 contains 15 residues. This CDR3 reads CSARDLAGTNTEAFF. The CDR3 DNA follows: TGCAGTGCTAGAGATCTCGCAGGGACCAACACTGAAGCTTTCTTT.

About this clonotype itself: Germline is not matched at one junction end, which may reflect a read error. The chain recombines TRBV3-1 with TRBJ2-7; 8 bases map to TRBD1. CDR1 and CDR2 (germline): LGHDT, YNNKEL (reference sequence). The CDR3 totals 17 residues. The CDR3 spells CASSQESRQGSSYEQCF. Written as DNA, the CDR3 is TGTGCCAGCAGCCAGGAATCGCGACAGGGGTCCTCCTACGAGCAGTGCTTC.

This clonotype was seen repeatedly, ten times or more. The genes are TRBV10-2 and TRBJ1-2, with D maybe TRBD1 (5 bases). The CDR3 spans 14 residues. Trimming cost V 8 bases and J 3 bases, with 16 bases left between them. Germline V gene data show CDR1 as WSHSY and CDR2 as SAAADI. CDR3 bases: TGCGCCAGCGGGGCTACGCTAGTCTACTATGGCTACACCTTC. It yields the protein CASGATLVYYGYTF.

This clonotype has at least ten counts. This rearrangement joins TRBV6-1 to TRBJ2-3; the D gene is possibly TRBD1 (6 bases). Trimming left V 7 bases short and J 4 bases short, with 18 bases between. This CDR3 spans 15 amino acids. Germline V gene sequence: CDR1 MNHNS, CDR2 SASEGT. Here the CDR3 DNA reads TGTGCCAGCACTATATACAGGGCCAGCTCAGATACGCAGTATTTT. This codes for CASTIYRASSDTQYF.

The gene calls are TRBV25-1 and TRBJ2-1; the D gene is possibly TRBD2 (7 bases). Germline V gene lookup returns CDR1 MGHDK and CDR2 SYGVNS. CDR3 length equals 15 residues. V was cut by 2 bases and J by 4 bases, with 12 bases left in between. CDR3 sequence reads: CASSEEGGEYNEQFF. CDR3 in DNA: TGTGCCAGCAGTGAAGAGGGGGGGGAGTACAATGAGCAGTTCTTC.

The chain couples TRBV7-3 to TRBJ2-5, with TRBD2 matching over 12 bases. The junction had 4 bases not matched to a gene; V was cut back by 3 bases and J by 5 bases. The CDR3 has 15 amino acids. Germline CDR1 reads SGHTA; CDR2 reads FQGTGA. The CDR3 sequence: CASSLTSGSWETQYF. DNA of the CDR3: TGTGCCAGCAGCTTGACTAGCGGGAGTTGGGAGACCCAGTACTTC.

The chain recombines TRBV6-5 with TRBJ2-7; 9 bases agree with TRBD1. There are 18 residues in the CDR3. The germline CDR1 and CDR2 sequences are MNHEY and SVGAGI. Trimming cost V 5 bases and J 3 bases; bases outside gene matches: 17. CDR3 nucleotides: TGTGCCAGCAGTCCTGACCCAGCGGGACAGGGATACGGCTACGAGCAGTACTTC. The encoded protein is CASSPDPAGQGYGYEQYF.

This chain connects TRBV25-1 to TRBJ1-5; 7 bases are a match to TRBD1. Germline V gene sequence: CDR1 MGHDK, CDR2 SYGVNS. The CDR3 spans 15 residues. V lost 11 bases, J lost 9 bases, and 19 bases stayed unmatched. CDR3 sequence (DNA): TGTGCCTGGAGTGTATCGCGGCAGGGGGTTAGGCCCCAGCATTTT. Its translation is CAWSVSRQGVRPQHF.

For this clonotype: One end of the junction does not line up with germline, which may come from a read error. The CDR3 DNA is TGTGCTACCAGCAGAGATAGGCCTGATAGAGGGGGTGACGGGGGTTACAATGAGCAGTTCTTC. Its translation is CATSRDRPDRGGDGGYNEQFF. This chain joins TRBV15 and TRBJ2-1; D is possibly TRBD1 or TRBD2 (6 bases each). Germline V lookup: CDR1 LNHNV, CDR2 YYDKDF (reference sequence). This CDR3 has 21 residues.

This clonotype was seen a single time. The rearrangement uses TRBV7-9 and TRBJ1-1; D is undetermined. With 10 bases removed from V and 3 bases from J, the gap between germline ends came to 15 bases. This CDR3 region has 13 residues. CDR1 and CDR2 from the germline V gene are SEHNR and FQNEAQ (reference sequence). In DNA form, the CDR3 reads TGTGCCAACCAGAGAGTACCGGACACTGAAGCTTTCTTT. Protein: CANQRVPDTEAFF.

The gene calls are TRBV7-6 and TRBJ2-5; D remains unclear. V was pared by 4 bases and J by 1 base, with 7 bases between. CDR1 is SGHVS, CDR2 FNYEAQ, per germline. The CDR3 has 13 residues. The DNA for the CDR3 is TGTGCCAGCAGCTCCGGGCCCCAAGAGACCCAGTACTTC. Translated: CASSSGPQETQYF. Combining the CDR3 with reference TRBV7-6 and TRBJ2-5 gives the whole variable domain GAGVSQSPRYKVTKRGQDVALRCDPISGHVSLYWYRQALGQGPEFLTYFNYEAQQDKSGLPNDRFSAERPEGSISTLTIQRTEQRDSAMYRCASSSGPQETQYFGPGTRLLVL.

V gene TRBV20-1 combines with J gene TRBJ2-3; 8 bases line up with TRBD2. The germline V gene encodes CDR1 DFQATT and CDR2 SNEGSKA (reference sequence). The CDR3 extends over 15 amino acids. The junction had 12 bases not matched to a gene; V was cut back by 3 bases and J by 7 bases. CDR3 bases: TGCAGTGCTAGCCCCCCTGCGCGGGGGGCTTATACGCAGTATTTT. Translation: CSASPPARGAYTQYF.

V is TRBV6-1 and J is TRBJ1-1, with D possibly TRBD1 on 6 matching bases. The germline gives CDR1 MNHNS, CDR2 SASEGT. V lost 1 base to trimming and J lost 2 bases, with 8 bases between them. CDR3 length equals 14 residues. The CDR3 is CASSEGGGNTEAFF. The CDR3 bases are TGTGCCAGCAGTGAAGGAGGGGGTAACACTGAAGCTTTCTTT.